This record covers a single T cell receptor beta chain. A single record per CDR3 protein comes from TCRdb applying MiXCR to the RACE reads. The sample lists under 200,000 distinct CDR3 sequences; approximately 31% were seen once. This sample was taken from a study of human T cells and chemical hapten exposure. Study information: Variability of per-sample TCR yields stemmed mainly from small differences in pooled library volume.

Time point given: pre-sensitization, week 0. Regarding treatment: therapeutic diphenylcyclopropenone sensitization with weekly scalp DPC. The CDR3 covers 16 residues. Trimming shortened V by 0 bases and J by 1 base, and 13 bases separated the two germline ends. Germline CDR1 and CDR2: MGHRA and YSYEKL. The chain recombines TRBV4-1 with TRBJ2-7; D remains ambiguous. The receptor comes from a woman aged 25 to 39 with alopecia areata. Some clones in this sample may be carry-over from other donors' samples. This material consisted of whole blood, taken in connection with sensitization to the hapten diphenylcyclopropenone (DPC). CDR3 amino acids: CASSQDLPLGSYEQYF. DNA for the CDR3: TGCGCCAGCAGCCAAGATCTCCCCCTGGGGTCCTACGAGCAGTACTTC.